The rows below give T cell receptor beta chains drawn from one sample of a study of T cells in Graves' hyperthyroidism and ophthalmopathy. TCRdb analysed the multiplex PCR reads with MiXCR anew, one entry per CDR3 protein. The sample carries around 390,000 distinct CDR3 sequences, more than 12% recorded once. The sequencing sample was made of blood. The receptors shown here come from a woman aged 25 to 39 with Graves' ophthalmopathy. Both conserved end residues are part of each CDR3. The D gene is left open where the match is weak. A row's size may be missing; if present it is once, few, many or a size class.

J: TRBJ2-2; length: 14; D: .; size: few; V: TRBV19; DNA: TGTGCCAGTAGTAGCGGCGGGTCGGGCGGGGAGCTGTTTTTT; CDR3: CASSSGGSGGELFF
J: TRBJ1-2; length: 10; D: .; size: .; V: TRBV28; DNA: TGTGCCAGCAGGGCAGATGGCTACACCTTC; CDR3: CASRADGYTF
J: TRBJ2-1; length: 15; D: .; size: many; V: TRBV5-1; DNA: TGCGCCAGCAGCTTTAGGACGGAGAACTACAATGAGCAGTTCTTC; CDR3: CASSFRTENYNEQFF
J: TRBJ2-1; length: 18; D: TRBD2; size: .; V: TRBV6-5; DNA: TGTGCCAGCAGTTCCATCAACTCGGGACTAGCGGGGGACAATGAGCAGTTCTTC; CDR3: CASSSINSGLAGDNEQFF
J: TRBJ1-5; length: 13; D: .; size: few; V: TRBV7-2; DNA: TGTGCCAGCAGCTTAGGATATTTCCAGCCCCAGCATTTT; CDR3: CASSLGYFQPQHF
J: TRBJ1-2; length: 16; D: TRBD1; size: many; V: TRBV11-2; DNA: TGTGCCAGCAGCCCTCCCCCCGGGACAGCTAACTATGGCTACACCTTC; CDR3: CASSPPPGTANYGYTF
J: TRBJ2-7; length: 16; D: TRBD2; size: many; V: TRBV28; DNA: TGTGCCAGCAAACCCGCTGGACTAGCGGGTTCCTACGAGCAGTACTTC; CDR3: CASKPAGLAGSYEQYF
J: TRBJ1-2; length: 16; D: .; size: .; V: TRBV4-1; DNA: TGCGCCAGCAGCCGCCCAGGGACGGATGGACTGTATGGCTACACCTTC; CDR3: CASSRPGTDGLYGYTF
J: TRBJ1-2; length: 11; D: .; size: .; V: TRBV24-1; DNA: TGTGCCACCAGTGCGGACTATGGCTACACCTTC; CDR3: CATSADYGYTF
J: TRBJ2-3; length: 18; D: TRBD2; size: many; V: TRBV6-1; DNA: TGTGCCAGCTGCCACGGGACTAGCGGGGGGCGGCACATGAATACGCAGTATTTT; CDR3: CASCHGTSGGRHMNTQYF
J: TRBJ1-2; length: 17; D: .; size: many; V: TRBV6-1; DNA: TGTGCCAGCAGTGCAACGACCACAGGGTTAGTTGACTATGGCTACACCTTC; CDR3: CASSATTTGLVDYGYTF
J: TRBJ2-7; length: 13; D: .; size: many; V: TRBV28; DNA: TGTGCCAGCAGTTTAGGCAGGGATAACGAGCAGTACTTC; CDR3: CASSLGRDNEQYF